The 30 T cell receptor beta chains in this list originate from one sample, sequenced in a study of CD8+ T cells in alopecia areata. cDNA serving as the sequencing template came from extracted, reverse transcribed RNA. TCRdb's table, derived via immunoSEQ multiplex PCR, lists solely in-frame clones and lacks some. The data show 110,000 or so clones, with less than 80% seen just once and approximately 3% held by the top ten. Sequences were obtained from CD4+ T cells sorted from blood. Receptors originate from a human donor in good health.

The genes are TRBV2 and TRBJ1-2; a weak D match, TRBD1 (6 bases). V lost 5 bases to trimming and J lost 3 bases, with 10 bases between them. The V gene's germline CDR1 is SNHLY and CDR2 FYNNEI. The CDR3 runs 13 residues. The CDR3 spells CASSTGSDYGYTF. CDR3 nucleotides: TGTGCCAGCAGTACAGGGTCTGACTATGGCTACACCTTC.

The chain links TRBV29-1 to TRBJ2-7, with a tentative D call TRBD2 (6 bases). Germline loops: CDR1 SQVTM, CDR2 ANQGSEA. The CDR3 consists of 15 residues. V was clipped by 7 bases and J by 3 bases, with 22 bases between them. CDR3 amino acids: CSGALVSGLHYEQYF. In nucleotides, the CDR3 is TGCAGCGGGGCCTTAGTTAGCGGATTACACTACGAGCAGTACTTC.

This CDR3 is CASTYNSPLHF. The CDR3 bases are TGTGCCAGCACCTATAATTCACCCCTCCACTTT. The V call is TRBV2, the J call TRBJ1-6; D call uncertain. V was trimmed by 7 bases and J by 2 bases, leaving 0 bases between them. This CDR3 spans 11 amino acids. Per the germline V gene, CDR1 is SNHLY and CDR2 is FYNNEI.

This clone came up a few times. The rearrangement uses TRBV7-2 and TRBJ2-3; D is perhaps TRBD2 (5 bases). This CDR3 is built from 15 residues. Trimming shortened V by 5 bases and J by 4 bases, and 16 bases separated the two germline ends. Germline-derived CDR1 and CDR2 are SGHTA and FQGNSA. CDR3 region: CASSIRERRPDTQYF. The CDR3 region has the DNA TGTGCCAGCAGCATCCGGGAACGACGACCAGATACGCAGTATTTT.

V is TRBV18 and J is TRBJ1-3; D gene uncertain. The CDR3 length is 17 residues. V dropped 5 bases and J dropped 2 bases, with 19 bases sitting between them. Germline V gives CDR1 KGHSH, CDR2 LQKENI. In DNA, the CDR3 is TGTGCCAGCTCAACGGGGATCGGAGATACTACTGGAAACACCATATATTTT. This gives the protein CASSTGIGDTTGNTIYF.

A few counts support this clone. The CDR3 loop is CAWSPQVDTQYF. CDR3 nucleotide sequence: TGTGCCTGGAGTCCCCAGGTGGATACCCAGTACTTC. This chain links TRBV30 with TRBJ2-5; D remains ambiguous. V was clipped by 2 bases and J by 8 bases, with 12 bases between them. Germline CDR1 GTSNPN, CDR2 SVGIG (reference sequence). The CDR3 runs to 12 residues.

The chain has TRBV5-1 and TRBJ2-6, with TRBD1 as a possible D gene (5 bases). Germline lookup yields CDR1 SGHRS and CDR2 YFSETQ. The CDR3 has 15 residues. Trimming pared 7 bases from V and 2 bases from J, leaving 13 bases between. The CDR3 coding sequence is TGCGCCAGCTCCCCAGGGCCCACTGGGGCCAACGTCCTGACTTTC. It translates to CASSPGPTGANVLTF.

As regards this clone: Other DNA variants within this sample encode the same CDR3. The V call is TRBV5-1, the J call TRBJ2-3; no clear D. The CDR3 consists of 12 residues. Germline assignment: CDR1 SGHRS and CDR2 YFSETQ. V shed 4 bases and J shed 2 bases, with 5 bases lying between them. This CDR3 is CASSLFTDTQYF. CDR3 sequence (DNA): TGCGCCAGCAGCCTCTTCACAGATACGCAGTATTTT.

This chain links TRBV7-8 with TRBJ2-7, with D uncertain. The V gene's germline CDR1 is SGHVS and CDR2 FQNEAQ. Trimming shortened V by 3 bases and J by 7 bases, and 13 bases separated the two germline ends. The CDR3 has 13 amino acids. CDR3 sequence reads: CASSFGHTGEQYF. The CDR3 DNA reads TGTGCCAGCAGCTTCGGCCACACCGGAGAGCAGTACTTC.

V is TRBV15 and J is TRBJ2-3; D possibly uses TRBD1 or TRBD2 (5 bases each). CDR1 LNHNV and CDR2 YYDKDF come from the germline V gene (reference sequence). Trimming removed 0 bases at V and 0 bases at J, with 13 bases between. The CDR3 consists of 17 residues. DNA of the CDR3: TGTGCCACCAGCAGAGATCCCCCAGGGACGAGCACAGATACGCAGTATTTT. It encodes CATSRDPPGTSTDTQYF.

This sequence joins TRBV19 and TRBJ1-1; D is ambiguous. The CDR3 contains 14 residues. Between the trimmed V and J ends, which lost 3 bases and 0 bases, there was a span of 8 bases. CDR1 is LNHDA and CDR2 is SQIVND in the germline V gene (reference sequence). CDR3 nucleotide sequence: TGTGCCAGTAGTATCGGAGGACTGAACACTGAAGCTTTCTTT. Amino acids: CASSIGGLNTEAFF.

A few counts support this clone. V is TRBV29-1 and J is TRBJ2-5, with no clear D. Trimming removed 6 bases at V and 1 base at J, with 9 bases between. Germline V CDR1 and CDR2: SQVTM, ANQGSEA. The CDR3 is made up of 12 amino acids. The CDR3: CSVARAQETQYF. For the CDR3, the DNA is TGCAGCGTCGCCCGGGCCCAAGAGACCCAGTACTTC.

The sample holds a few counts of this clone. The chain uses TRBV6-5 and TRBJ2-1; no reliable D call. The CDR3 is 16 amino acids. The germline V and J ends were trimmed by 4 bases and 8 bases, with 21 bases remaining between them. The V gene's germline CDR1 is MNHEY and CDR2 SVGAGI. Here the CDR3 DNA reads TGTGCCAGCAGTTCTCCCTCCGGTCCCCTTGGGGATGAGCAGTTCTTC. Protein: CASSSPSGPLGDEQFF.

This chain links TRBV6-5 with TRBJ2-5, with D perhaps TRBD2 (5 bases). The CDR3 spans 14 residues. Trimming cost V 5 bases and J 4 bases, with 14 bases left between them. Germline values: CDR1 MNHEY, CDR2 SVGAGI. The CDR3 loop is CASSPQLDPETQYF. The DNA for the CDR3 is TGTGCCAGCAGTCCGCAACTAGATCCAGAGACCCAGTACTTC.

The V and J genes are TRBV14 and TRBJ2-5; TRBD1 might be the D (5 bases). The CDR3 is 15 residues long. CDR1 and CDR2 (germline): SGHDN, FVKESK. The V gene lost 4 bases and the J gene lost 2 bases, with 14 bases spanning the gap. The CDR3: CASSPQGGVQETQYF. The CDR3 DNA reads TGTGCCAGCAGCCCCCAGGGCGGAGTACAAGAGACCCAGTACTTC.

The rearrangement joins TRBV29-1 to TRBJ1-5; D is ambiguous. Trimming took off 6 bases at V and 2 bases at J, with 11 bases between the two ends. The CDR3 is 13 residues long. Germline V lookup: CDR1 SQVTM, CDR2 ANQGSEA. CDR3 bases: TGCAGCGTGGGGTTTGGGGGCAATCAGCCCCAGCATTTT. As protein: CSVGFGGNQPQHF.

This chain connects TRBV7-2 to TRBJ1-2; unclear D gene. V was trimmed by 3 bases and J by 2 bases, leaving 7 bases between them. The CDR3 runs to 13 residues. Germline V CDR1 and CDR2: SGHTA, FQGNSA. The CDR3 is CASSFAVNYGYTF. The CDR3 nucleotides read TGTGCCAGCAGCTTTGCCGTGAACTATGGCTACACCTTC.

This sequence joins TRBV6-1 and TRBJ1-5; no clear D gene. The CDR3 runs 13 residues. The ends were cut back, 8 bases at V and 0 bases at J, with 8 bases in the middle. The germline CDR1 and CDR2 sequences are MNHNS and SASEGT. Here the CDR3 reads CASHGISNQPQHF. CDR3 in DNA: TGTGCCAGCCATGGAATTAGCAATCAGCCCCAGCATTTT.

This clone showed up just a few times. The chain links TRBV7-2 to TRBJ2-1; TRBD2 might be the D (5 bases). Germline loops: CDR1 SGHTA, CDR2 FQGNSA. The CDR3 is 12 amino acids. Trimming took 5 bases from V and 9 from J, leaving 11 bases between them. The CDR3 region is CASSPYGGEQFF. The CDR3 coding sequence is TGTGCCAGCAGCCCCTATGGAGGTGAGCAGTTCTTC.

The rearrangement joins TRBV9 to TRBJ1-6; maybe TRBD1 (5 bases). Germline V gene data show CDR1 as SGDLS and CDR2 as YYNGEE. The CDR3 contains 14 residues. The V end was cut by 4 bases, the J end by 8 bases, with 13 bases between. DNA of the CDR3: TGTGCCAGCAGCCTCCGGGACCGGGATTCACCCCTCCACTTT. Its protein product is CASSLRDRDSPLHF.

The chain employs TRBV2 and TRBJ2-1, with D uncertain. The germline V gene has CDR1 SNHLY and CDR2 FYNNEI. The V end was cut by 8 bases, the J end by 7 bases, with 9 bases between. The CDR3 contains 11 residues. As DNA, the CDR3 is TGTGCCAGCGATGGGAAAAATGAGCAGTTCTTC. This gives the protein CASDGKNEQFF.

V is TRBV6-6 and J is TRBJ1-2; no reliable D call. Germline CDR1 MNHNY, CDR2 SVGAGI (reference sequence). CDR3 length equals 13 residues. V was shortened by 2 bases and J by 6 bases, with 10 bases between the two germline ends. CDR3 in DNA: TGTGCCAGCAGTTACGGAGGACTGGATGGCTACACCTTC. Protein: CASSYGGLDGYTF.

This clone showed up just once. V usage is TRBV29-1 and J usage is TRBJ2-5; D is possibly TRBD1 or TRBD2 (6 bases each). The germline gives CDR1 SQVTM, CDR2 ANQGSEA. CDR3 size: 12 residues. The V gene lost 6 bases and the J gene lost 9 bases, with 17 bases spanning the gap. The CDR3 DNA is TGCAGCGTCGTGGACAGTGGGGAGGCCCAGTACTTC. This encodes CSVVDSGEAQYF. The variable domain in full, completed from reference TRBV29-1 and TRBJ2-5, reads SAVISQKPSRDICQRGTSLTIQCQVDSQVTMMFWYRQQPGQSLTLIATANQGSEATYESGFVIDKFPISRPNLTFSTLTVSNMSPEDSSIYLCSVVDSGEAQYFGPGTRLLVL.

The V call is TRBV29-1, the J call TRBJ1-1; a weak D match, TRBD1 (5 bases). CDR1 SQVTM and CDR2 ANQGSEA come from the germline V gene. V gave up 7 bases and J gave up 0 bases, with 9 bases separating them. CDR3 length equals 12 residues. The CDR3 region has the DNA TGCAGCGCCTCGACAGTGAACACTGAAGCTTTCTTT. It codes for CSASTVNTEAFF.

The rearrangement links TRBV7-2 to TRBJ2-2; 8 nucleotides match TRBD2. With V trimmed by 8 bases and J by 2 bases, 7 bases remained unmatched. The germline V gene has CDR1 SGHTA and CDR2 FQGNSA. CDR3 length: 15 amino acids. The CDR3 bases are TGTGCCAGCCAAAGCGGGGGCGTCAACACCGGGGAGCTGTTTTTT. Residues: CASQSGGVNTGELFF.

The V call is TRBV5-6, the J call TRBJ1-2, with D hard to call. Trimming removed 0 bases from V and 7 bases from J, with 13 bases in between. Germline values: CDR1 SGHDT, CDR2 YYEEEE. The CDR3 is 14 residues long. The CDR3 DNA follows: TGTGCCAGCAGCTTGGTTACCCGGAGCGGTGGCTACACCTTC. It encodes CASSLVTRSGGYTF. Supplemented by reference TRBV5-6 and TRBJ1-2, the full variable domain reads DAGVTQSPTHLIKTRGQQVTLRCSPKSGHDTVSWYQQALGQGPQFIFQYYEEEERQRGNFPDRFSGHQFPNYSSELNVNALLLGDSALYLCASSLVTRSGGYTFGSGTRLTVV.

This clone was found a few times. The genes are TRBV29-1 and TRBJ2-3; D not certain. Germline values: CDR1 SQVTM, CDR2 ANQGSEA. V lost 1 base to trimming and J lost 4 bases, with 6 bases between them. CDR3 size: 12 residues. As DNA, the CDR3 is TGCAGCGTTGAAGTGGCCCCAGATACGCAGTATTTT. It specifies CSVEVAPDTQYF.

This chain joins TRBV18 and TRBJ2-2; D remains unclear. This CDR3 spans 15 amino acids. The V gene lost 6 bases and the J gene lost 1 base, with 12 bases spanning the gap. Germline V lookup: CDR1 KGHSH, CDR2 LQKENI. CDR3 bases: TGTGCCAGCTCGGCGCAATTCCAGAACACCGGGGAGCTGTTTTTT. Translated: CASSAQFQNTGELFF.

The count of this clone is one. The J gene is TRBJ2-1, the V gene TRBV7-9; TRBD2 matches 11 bases. With V trimmed by 4 bases and J by 2 bases, 1 base remained unmatched. The length of the CDR3 is 15 residues. Germline V lookup: CDR1 SEHNR, CDR2 FQNEAQ (reference sequence). In DNA form, the CDR3 reads TGTGCCAGCAGCTCGGGACTAGCGGCCTACAATGAGCAGTTCTTC. Its translation is CASSSGLAAYNEQFF.

The CDR3 coding sequence is TGTGCCAGCAGTACTAAGGGTCAAGATACGCAGTATTTT. Protein sequence: CASSTKGQDTQYF. The chain combines TRBV6-5 with TRBJ2-3; D unclear. Between the trimmed V and J ends, which lost 5 bases and 5 bases, there was a span of 11 bases. Germline loops: CDR1 MNHEY, CDR2 SVGAGI. The CDR3 is 13 amino acids.